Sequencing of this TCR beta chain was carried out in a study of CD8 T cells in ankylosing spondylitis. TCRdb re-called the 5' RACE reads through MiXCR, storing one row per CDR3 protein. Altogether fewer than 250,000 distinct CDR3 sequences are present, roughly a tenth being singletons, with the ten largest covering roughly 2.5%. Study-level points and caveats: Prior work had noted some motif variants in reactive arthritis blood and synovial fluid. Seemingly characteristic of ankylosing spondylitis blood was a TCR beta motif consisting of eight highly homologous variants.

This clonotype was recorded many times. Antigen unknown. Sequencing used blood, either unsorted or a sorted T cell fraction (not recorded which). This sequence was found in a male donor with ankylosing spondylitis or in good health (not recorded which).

In DNA, the CDR3 is TGCAGTGCTAGAAATCAGGGCAACACTGAAGCTTTCTTT. Its protein product is CSARNQGNTEAFF. The rearrangement links TRBV20-1 to TRBJ1-1; D perhaps matches TRBD1 (5 bases). V lost 2 bases to trimming and J lost 2 bases, with 9 bases between them. The CDR3 loop spans 13 amino acids. Germline loops: CDR1 DFQATT, CDR2 SNEGSKA (reference sequence).